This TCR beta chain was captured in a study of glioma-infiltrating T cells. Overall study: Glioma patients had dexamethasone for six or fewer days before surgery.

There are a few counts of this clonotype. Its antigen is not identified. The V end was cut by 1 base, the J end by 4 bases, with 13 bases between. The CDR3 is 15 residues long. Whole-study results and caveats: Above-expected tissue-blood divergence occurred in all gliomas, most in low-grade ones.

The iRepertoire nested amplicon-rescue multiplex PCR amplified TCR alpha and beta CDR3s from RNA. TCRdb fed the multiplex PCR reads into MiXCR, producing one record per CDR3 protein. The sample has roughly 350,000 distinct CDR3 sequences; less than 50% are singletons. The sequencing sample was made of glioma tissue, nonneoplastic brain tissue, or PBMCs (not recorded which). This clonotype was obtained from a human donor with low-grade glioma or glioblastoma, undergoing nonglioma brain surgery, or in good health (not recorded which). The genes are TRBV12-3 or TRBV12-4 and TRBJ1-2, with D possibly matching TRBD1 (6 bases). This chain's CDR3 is CASSLEGGGSYGYTF. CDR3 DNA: TGTGCCAGCAGTTTAGAGGGGGGAGGTAGCTATGGCTACACCTTC.